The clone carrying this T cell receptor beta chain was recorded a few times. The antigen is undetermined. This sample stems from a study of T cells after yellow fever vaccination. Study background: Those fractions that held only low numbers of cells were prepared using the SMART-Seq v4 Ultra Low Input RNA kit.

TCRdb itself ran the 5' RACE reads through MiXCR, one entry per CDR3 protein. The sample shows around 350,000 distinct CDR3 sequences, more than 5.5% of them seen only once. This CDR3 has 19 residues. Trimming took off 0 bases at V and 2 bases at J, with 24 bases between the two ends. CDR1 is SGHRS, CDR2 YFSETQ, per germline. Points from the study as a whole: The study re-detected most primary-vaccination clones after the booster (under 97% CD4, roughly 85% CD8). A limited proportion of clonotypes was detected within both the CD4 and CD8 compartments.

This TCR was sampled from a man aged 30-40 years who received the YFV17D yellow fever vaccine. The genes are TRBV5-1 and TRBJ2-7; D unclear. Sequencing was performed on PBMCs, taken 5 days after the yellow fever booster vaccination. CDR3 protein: CASSLGIGNRPTFTYEQYF. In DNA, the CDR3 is TGCGCCAGCAGCTTGGGAATTGGTAATAGACCCACCTTTACCTACGAGCAGTACTTC. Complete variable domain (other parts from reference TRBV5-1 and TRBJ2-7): KAGVTQTPRYLIKTRGQQVTLSCSPISGHRSVSWYQQTPGQGLQFLFEYFSETQRNKGNFPGRFSGRQFSNSRSEMNVSTLELGDSALYLCASSLGIGNRPTFTYEQYFGPGTRLTVT.